Sequencing of this T cell receptor beta chain was carried out in a study of STAT3 mutations in large granular lymphocyte leukemia (dated by TCRdb to between 2019 and 2020). With respect to the entire study: About half of the T-LGLL patients who underwent longitudinal sequencing carried canonical activating STAT3 mutations. Patients with T-cell large granular lymphocyte leukemia underwent serial deep sequencing of TCRbeta CDR3 and STAT3 to reconstruct clonal hierarchy and dynamics. From an initial cohort of over 200 LGL patients, 20 or so representative T-LGLL cases were selected for longitudinal TCRbeta and STAT3 sequencing. On average, sequencing was done at under 5 time points per patient, with the number of samplings ranging from 2 to 8. More than half of T-LGLL patients received one or more immunosuppressive therapy regimens, with hematologic response in about two fifths of those treated. As controls within the study, two patients with natural killer LGL leukemia were also sequenced longitudinally. Study-wide conclusions, independent of this receptor: In several patients, dominant TCR clone burden exceeded STAT3 mutant burden, suggesting STAT3 mutation arose secondarily within a pre-expanded clone. Every T-LGLL patient showed at least one immunodominant TCRbeta clonotype, and about half showed multiple immunodominant subclonotypes. Because no samples were available when a clone first appeared, clonal expansion was inferred from samplings taken at other points. TCR clonotype switching after therapy was observed in about 35% of the 18 patients, and all newly emerging clones were found to be STAT3 wild type. The linking of therapy response to changes in TCR clonal burden was complicated by variable intervals between samplings and differing treatment regimens. Persisting codominant clonotypes in some patients meant a small but highly pathogenic clone may have been missed.

The same DNA, extracted from blood mononuclear cells, served for both TCR sequencing and STAT3 sequencing. To note about this clone: What antigen it recognizes has not been identified. Base qualities are missing; no much larger clone stands one base away.

V gives up 4 bases and J gives up 0 bases, and the segment between their germline ends measures 8 bases. The germline V gene encodes CDR1 SGHNT and CDR2 YYREEE (reference sequence). The CDR3 covers 15 residues, taking in both the cysteine and the phenylalanine. This entry keeps only the CDR3 DNA: 45 bases, framed from base 1. TCRbeta libraries were sequenced on an Illumina MiSeq, and an average of around 41,000 productive templates per sample was obtained. Using multiplex PCR amplification, the immunoSEQ assay generated the TCRbeta CDR3 libraries. Regarding the original processing steps: Repertoire diversity was computed as previously defined, with values near 0 indicating extremely monoclonal samples. Here the immuneACCESS table is served through TCRdb, limited to in-frame sequences with V and J called. Missing clones are a known gap in these copies; in checked studies unresolved V genes cover under half, and the rest lacks a known reason. That table gives V, J and clone size, and the DNA gave D and trimming. Within this sample are about 3,800 clones, with approximately 40% of them counted one time only. The ten largest account for 85% of the sample.

The V gene is TRBV5-4 and the J gene is TRBJ2-6, and possibly TRBD2, on 5 matching bases. The TCR comes from a man aged 60-69 years with T-cell large granular lymphocyte leukemia. Some clones in this sample may be carry-over from other donors' samples. The age is the age at diagnosis. Source material: peripheral blood mononuclear cells. The sequence in DNA is TGTGCCAGCAGCCGGGATAGCTCTGGGGCCAACGTCCTGACTTTC. It translates as CASSRDSSGANVLTF.